This T cell receptor beta chain came from a study of cytomegalovirus exposure and HLA in healthy donors. Study context: T cells numbering 150 million to 200 million yielded roughly 120 million unique TCR beta sequences in an earlier analysis.

Study results and limitations: According to reports, the classifier identified cytomegalovirus status with high specificity and sensitivity. Several of the most significant clusters were apparently associated with common viral pathogens in a later analysis.

With 60 Vbeta and 13 Jbeta primers, the PCR was carried out. Sequenced by immunoSEQ multiplex PCR; TCRdb stores in-frame clones only, minus some. Counted here are about 91,000 clones, roughly nine tenths occurring once; the ten biggest clones make up about 8.6%. V dropped 6 bases and J dropped 7 bases, with 18 bases sitting between them. Germline V gene sequence: CDR1 SNHLY, CDR2 FYNNEI. The CDR3 runs to 15 residues. Concerning this clone: What it binds is not known.

The TCR sequence derives from a man aged 25-45 years in good health and CMV-seropositive. V gene TRBV2 combines with J gene TRBJ2-2; D possibly corresponds to TRBD1 (5 bases). The sequenced material came from PBMCs. The CDR3 region has the DNA TGTGCCAGCAGCGAAACCCCAGGGTTGGTCGGGGAGCTGTTTTTT. The encoded protein is CASSETPGLVGELFF.